What follows describes a single T cell receptor beta chain. Its target is not known. In building TCR beta libraries, iRepertoire HTBI primers were used together with Arm-PCR of CDR3 regions. TCRdb redid the calling of the multiplex PCR reads with MiXCR, one entry per CDR3 protein. The sample has some 220,000 distinct CDR3 sequences; roughly 19% are singletons. As for time point: newly diagnosed GD, antithyroid drugs for less than 3 months. From RNA extracted from PBMCs, the TCR library was made. This entry belongs to a study of regulatory T cells in long-lasting Graves disease. The study's findings and limits: Clonotypes that were public and shared totalled a few thousand in persistent patients versus around 1,000 in new patients.

This CDR3 comprises 20 residues. Germline lookup yields CDR1 SGHAT and CDR2 FQNNGV. The V segment lost 3 bases and the J segment 1 base; nucleotides outside the gene matches: 10. A further study also used this sample, focusing on T cells in Graves' hyperthyroidism and ophthalmopathy.

The TCR sequence derives from a woman aged 25 to 45 with Graves disease. The rearrangement links TRBV11-2 to TRBJ2-1; 15 positions agree with TRBD2. The material was peripheral blood mononuclear cells (PBMCs), obtained at new diagnosis, from a patient treated with antithyroid drugs. For the CDR3, the DNA is TGTGCCAGCAGCTTCCCGGGACTAGCGGGAGGAATAGGGTCCTACAATGAGCAGTTCTTC. Translating gives CASSFPGLAGGIGSYNEQFF.